This TCR beta chain was recovered during a study of cytomegalovirus exposure and HLA in healthy donors. Notes on the study in general: Analyzed later, association rates of TCRs varied across HLA loci, with DRB1 most and HLA-C fewest. A later analysis linked a missense DCLRE1C variant to TCR beta V- and J-gene trimming. Likely technical artifact: a cluster of highly shared sequence variants.

Primers for the PCR totalled 60 Vbeta and 13 Jbeta. The assay was immunoSEQ multiplex PCR, and TCRdb's table has in-frame clones only and misses some. This table holds around 120,000 clones, 65% to 80% found once. This clone was counted once. Its antigen is not known. CDR1 is SNHLY, CDR2 FYNNEI, per germline. The CDR3 length is 16 residues. The V gene end was trimmed by 7 bases and the J gene end by 0 bases; junction bases not matched to a gene: 4. Samples came from healthy bone marrow donors. The clonotype originates from a woman aged 40 to 50 in good health and CMV-seronegative. Sequencing used PBMCs. The chain uses TRBV2 and TRBJ2-3, with 13 nucleotides matching TRBD2. CDR3 DNA sequence: TGTGCCAGCATGAAACTAGCGGGAGGGAGCACAGATACGCAGTATTTT. Its protein product is CASMKLAGGSTDTQYF.